Presented here are 7 T cell receptor beta chains from one specimen sequenced in a study of control samples from healthy donors and cancer patients. Assay used: immunoSEQ multiplex PCR; TCRdb lists only in-frame clones, some missing. The table lists around 70,000 clones, 87% of them singletons. Source material: PBMCs. The origin of the receptors is a woman aged 50 to 65 with head and neck cancer.

The rearrangement joins TRBV30 to TRBJ2-7, with D maybe TRBD2 (5 bases). CDR1 and CDR2 from the germline V gene are GTSNPN and SVGIG (reference sequence). This CDR3 region has 13 residues. V lost 3 bases, J lost 5 bases, and 14 bases lay in between. This CDR3 is CAWSAGSDHEQYF. The DNA for the CDR3 is TGTGCCTGGAGCGCGGGCTCGGACCACGAGCAGTACTTC.

CDR3 sequence reads: CASSDRSNSPLHF. The CDR3 region has the DNA TGTGCCAGCTCCGACAGGAGTAATTCACCCCTCCACTTT. V and J are TRBV6-5 and TRBJ1-6; tentatively, D is TRBD1 (6 bases). Germline-derived CDR1 and CDR2 are MNHEY and SVGAGI. CDR3 length: 13 residues. V lost 8 bases, J lost 6 bases, and 11 bases lay in between.

V gene TRBV19 combines with J gene TRBJ1-2, with D tentatively TRBD1 (5 bases). This CDR3 region has 15 residues. Trimming took 2 bases from V and 4 from J, leaving 14 bases between them. Germline V gene sequence: CDR1 LNHDA, CDR2 SQIVND (reference sequence). The chain's CDR3 is CASSISAGYGYGYTF. The CDR3, as DNA: TGTGCCAGTAGTATATCGGCAGGGTATGGCTATGGCTACACCTTC.

This clone has only one observation. J is TRBJ2-5 and V is TRBV2; the match to TRBD1 covers 7 bases. J was trimmed by 1 base and V by 5 bases; bases with no gene match: 7. There are 15 residues in the CDR3. Germline CDR1 is SNHLY and CDR2 is FYNNEI. The CDR3 DNA reads as TGTGCCAGCAGTCGACAGGGTCAGACCCAAGAGACCCAGTACTTC. It translates to CASSRQGQTQETQYF.

The rearrangement uses TRBV28 and TRBJ1-4; TRBD1 aligns across 10 bases. The V gene end was trimmed by 4 bases and the J gene end by 8 bases; junction bases not matched to a gene: 10. The CDR3 contains 16 residues. Looked up from germline, CDR1 is MDHEN and CDR2 is SYDVKM. The CDR3 reads CASSSGTGVFGEKLFF. Written as DNA, the CDR3 is TGTGCCAGCAGTTCCGGGACAGGGGTTTTTGGGGAAAAACTGTTTTTT.

V usage is TRBV5-1 and J usage is TRBJ2-1; D is possibly TRBD2 (6 bases). V dropped 4 bases and J dropped 7 bases, with 15 bases sitting between them. CDR3 length equals 14 residues. Germline-derived CDR1 and CDR2 are SGHRS and YFSETQ. The CDR3 spells CASSLSKSGNEQFF. The CDR3 nucleotides read TGCGCCAGCAGCCTCAGCAAGAGCGGGAATGAGCAGTTCTTC.

This chain links TRBV7-3 with TRBJ2-7; no clear D. There are 13 residues in the CDR3. Germline V gene data show CDR1 as SGHTA and CDR2 as FQGTGA. The ends were cut back, 1 base at V and 3 bases at J, with 7 bases in the middle. The CDR3 protein is CASSLNPSYEQYF. In nucleotides, the CDR3 is TGTGCCAGCAGCTTAAACCCGAGCTACGAGCAGTACTTC.